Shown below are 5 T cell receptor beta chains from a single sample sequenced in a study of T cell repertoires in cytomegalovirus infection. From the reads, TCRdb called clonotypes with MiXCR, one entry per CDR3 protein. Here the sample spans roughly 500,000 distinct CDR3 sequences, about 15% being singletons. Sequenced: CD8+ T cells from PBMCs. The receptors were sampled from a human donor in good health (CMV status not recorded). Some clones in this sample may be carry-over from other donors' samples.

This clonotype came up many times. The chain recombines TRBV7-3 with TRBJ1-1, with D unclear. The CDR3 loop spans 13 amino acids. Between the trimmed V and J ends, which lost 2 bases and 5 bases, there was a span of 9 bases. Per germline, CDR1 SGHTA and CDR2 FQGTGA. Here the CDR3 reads CASSLLPGTEAFF. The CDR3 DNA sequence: TGTGCCAGCAGCTTATTACCCGGTACTGAAGCTTTCTTT.

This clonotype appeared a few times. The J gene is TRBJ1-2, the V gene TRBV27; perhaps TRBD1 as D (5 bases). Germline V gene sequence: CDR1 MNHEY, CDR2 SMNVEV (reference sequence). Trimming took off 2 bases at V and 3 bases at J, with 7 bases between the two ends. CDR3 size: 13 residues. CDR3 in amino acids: CASSLAGHYGYTF. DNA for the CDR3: TGTGCCAGCAGTTTAGCGGGACACTATGGCTACACCTTC.

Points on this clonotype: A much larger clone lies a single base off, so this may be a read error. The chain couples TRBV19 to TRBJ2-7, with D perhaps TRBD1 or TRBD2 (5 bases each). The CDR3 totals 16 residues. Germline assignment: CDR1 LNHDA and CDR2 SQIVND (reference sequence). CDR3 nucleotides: TGTGCCAGTATTATAGCCTCCGGGACGGCACCCTACGAGCAGTACTTC. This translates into CASIIASGTAPYEQYF.

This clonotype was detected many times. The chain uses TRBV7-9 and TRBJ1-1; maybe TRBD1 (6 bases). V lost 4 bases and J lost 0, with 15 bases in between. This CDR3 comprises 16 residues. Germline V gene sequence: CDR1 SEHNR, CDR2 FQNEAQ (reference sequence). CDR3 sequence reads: CASSSSGTLMNTEAFF. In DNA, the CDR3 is TGTGCCAGCAGCTCTTCCGGGACATTGATGAACACTGAAGCTTTCTTT.

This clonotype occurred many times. The CDR3 loop is CASSLNGRREQFF. In nucleotides, the CDR3 is TGTGCCAGCAGCTTAAACGGACGCAGGGAGCAGTTCTTC. V is TRBV7-3 and J is TRBJ2-1; D is unresolved. Deletions cut 1 base from V and 10 bases from J, with 11 bases between. The germline V gene has CDR1 SGHTA and CDR2 FQGTGA. CDR3 length: 13 amino acids. Supplemented by reference TRBV7-3 and TRBJ2-1, the full variable domain reads GAGVSQTPSNKVTEKGKYVELRCDPISGHTALYWYRQSLGQGPEFLIYFQGTGAADDSGLPNDRFFAVRPEGSVSTLKIQRTERGDSAVYLCASSLNGRREQFFGPGTRLTVL.